Below, 5 T cell receptor beta chains from the same sample are listed, as sequenced in a study of identical twins. One entry per CDR3 protein, called by TCRdb with MiXCR from the 5' RACE reads. The sample carries about 100,000 distinct CDR3 sequences, roughly 6% recorded once. Specimen: memory T cells sorted from blood. All receptors derive from a woman between 50 and 59 years old in good health.

This chain connects TRBV7-2 to TRBJ1-6; D call uncertain. The V gene lost 0 bases and the J gene lost 7 bases, with 16 bases spanning the gap. The CDR3 is 17 residues long. Germline V lookup: CDR1 SGHTA, CDR2 FQGNSA. CDR3 sequence reads: CASSLAGSPGNNSPLHF. CDR3 coding DNA: TGTGCCAGCAGCTTAGCCGGGAGCCCGGGGAACAATTCACCCCTCCACTTT.

This clonotype was seen a few times. This rearrangement joins TRBV5-1 to TRBJ1-2; 9 nucleotides line up with TRBD1. V dropped 0 bases and J dropped 6; count of bases not matched to a gene: 6. The CDR3 has 15 amino acids. The germline V gene has CDR1 SGHRS and CDR2 YFSETQ. The CDR3 sequence is CASSLDGQGYDGYTF. CDR3 coding DNA: TGCGCCAGCAGCTTGGATGGACAGGGGTACGATGGCTACACCTTC.

The rearrangement links TRBV19 to TRBJ2-7; 7 bases map to TRBD1. This CDR3 region has 15 residues. Germline-derived CDR1 and CDR2 are LNHDA and SQIVND (reference sequence). With 5 bases clipped from V and 6 bases from J, the junction kept 13 bases outside the gene matches. CDR3 amino acids: CASSGCRDSYGEQYV. CDR3 sequence (DNA): TGTGCCAGTAGTGGCTGTAGGGACAGTTATGGCGAGCAGTACGTC.

The chain recombines TRBV28 with TRBJ2-7; either TRBD1 or TRBD2 may supply D (5 bases each). V was trimmed by 4 bases and J by 8 bases, leaving 18 bases between them. Germline loops: CDR1 MDHEN, CDR2 SYDVKM. The CDR3 loop spans 14 amino acids. This CDR3 is CASSSSGTATQQYV. In DNA form, the CDR3 reads TGTGCCAGCAGTTCCTCCGGGACGGCTACTCAGCAGTACGTC.

The rearrangement links TRBV9 to TRBJ2-3, with TRBD2 matching over 7 bases. The V gene end was trimmed by 0 bases and the J gene end by 6 bases; junction bases not matched to a gene: 13. Germline V gene sequence: CDR1 SGDLS, CDR2 YYNGEE. There are 17 residues in the CDR3. The DNA for the CDR3 is TGTGCCAGCAGCGTAGCTAGTGGCGGGAGTTTGGCGGATACGCAGTATTTT. Residues: CASSVASGGSLADTQYF.